The present entry profiles one T cell receptor (beta chain) with its context. Antigen specificity is unknown. Sorting of CD4+ naive, central memory, regulatory and stem cell-like memory cells was performed via CD45RO/CCR7/CD25/CD127/CD95/CD27. J gave up 4 bases and V 5 bases, and 11 bases lay outside the gene matches. Germline V gives CDR1 SGHTA, CDR2 FQGNSA. The CDR3 is made up of 16 amino acids. These data are taken from a study of beta chain features in type 1 diabetes. Every bit of the isolated RNA underwent reverse transcription, so sequencing read expressed TCRB transcripts. Some clones are missing from TCRdb's copy, which holds only in-frame ones; the method was immunoSEQ multiplex PCR. The sample includes 250,000 or so clones, less than 35% of them seen just once. Study-level results: Insertions were fewer and deletions more numerous at VDJ junctions in type 1 diabetes patients.

The receptor's source is a man younger than 40 in good health. V is TRBV7-2 and J is TRBJ2-3, with TRBD2 identical over 8 bases. The sample taken for sequencing was central memory CD4+ T cells from blood. CDR3 sequence reads: CASSGSGSMSPDTQYF. CDR3 DNA sequence: TGTGCCAGCAGCGGGAGCGGGAGTATGAGTCCAGATACGCAGTATTTT.